The clone carrying this TCR beta chain was detected ten times or more. The antigen remains undetermined. A universal primer site was added by template switching, and unique molecular identifiers were carried by the cDNA. TCRdb re-called the 5' RACE reads through MiXCR, storing one row per CDR3 protein. The sample shows about 530,000 distinct CDR3 sequences, 12% to 15% of them seen only once. The data were taken from a study of identical twins. Study results and caveats: For out-of-frame beta sequences, excess twin sharing was weaker. Carriage of fewer insertions was seen in abundant cord blood beta clonotypes, whereas memory repertoires showed none.

CDR3 length: 13 residues. Trimming stripped 3 bases from V and 1 base from J, with 6 bases between. The same specimen was also included in a second study, on yellow fever vaccine responses in identical twins. That work adds: On the reported evidence, twins' vaccine T cell responses seemed partly convergent and partly personalized.

J is TRBJ1-1 and V is TRBV12-3 or TRBV12-4; D unclear. Input material: CD4+ T cells sorted from blood. The TCR comes from a woman aged 18-35 years in good health. CDR3 DNA: TGTGCCAGCAGTTTTTCGCAGAACACTGAAGCTTTCTTT. This gives the protein CASSFSQNTEAFF.